The rows below give T cell receptor beta chains drawn from one sample of a study of T cell responses to AZD1222 COVID-19 vaccine. TCRdb's copy holds only in-frame clones and misses some; the assay was immunoSEQ multiplex PCR. This table holds tens of thousands of clones, about 85% found once. Sequencing used peripheral blood, obtained on day 0 of AZD1222 vaccination. The receptors originated from an adult in good health. CDR3s include the opening cysteine and the closing phenylalanine or tryptophan. The D gene is left open where the match is weak. A clone size is listed for some rows: how often the clone was seen (once, few, many), or a class if it is expanded.

abundance	len	j_gene	v_gene	d_gene	CDR3aa	CDR3nt
.	15	TRBJ2-2	TRBV6-5	.	CASTTGTSNTGELFF	TGTGCCAGCACCACCGGGACTTCTAACACCGGGGAGCTGTTTTTT
.	15	TRBJ2-1	TRBV18	TRBD2	CASSPAAGARNEQFF	TGTGCCAGCTCCCCCGCAGCGGGGGCCCGCAATGAGCAGTTCTTC
.	14	TRBJ1-6	TRBV19	TRBD1	CASSIGTVTAPLHF	TGTGCCAGTAGTATTGGGACAGTCACAGCACCCCTCCACTTT
.	15	TRBJ2-2	TRBV4-2	TRBD1	CASSHGTGVTGELFF	TGTGCCAGCAGCCATGGGACAGGGGTCACCGGGGAGCTGTTTTTT
.	15	TRBJ2-3	TRBV3-1/TRBV3-2	.	CASSLEGSATDTQYF	TGTGCCAGCAGCCTTGAGGGGAGCGCCACAGATACGCAGTATTTT
.	13	TRBJ1-2	TRBV29-1	TRBD1	CSGSRGGAYGYTF	TGCAGCGGGAGCAGGGGGGGCGCGTACGGCTACACCTTC
.	13	TRBJ2-7	TRBV12-3/TRBV12-4	.	CASTIGSSYEQYF	TGTGCCAGCACCATAGGCAGCTCCTACGAGCAGTACTTC
.	15	TRBJ1-4	TRBV6-5	TRBD1	CASSRGGQGDEKLFF	TGTGCCAGCAGCAGGGGGGGACAGGGAGATGAAAAACTGTTTTTT
once	12	TRBJ1-2	TRBV7-9	.	CASSFWGDGYTF	TGTGCCAGCAGCTTCTGGGGGGATGGCTACACCTTC
once	15	TRBJ1-2	TRBV5-1	.	CASNLRGGGNYGYTF	TGCGCCTCAAACCTAAGAGGTGGAGGTAACTATGGCTACACCTTC
.	13	TRBJ2-3	TRBV11-3	.	CASSLGVADTQYF	TGTGCCAGCAGCTTAGGAGTCGCAGATACGCAGTATTTT
.	13	TRBJ2-1	TRBV19	TRBD1	CASRDRSYNEQFF	TGTGCCAGCAGGGACAGGTCCTACAATGAGCAGTTCTTC
.	17	TRBJ2-2	TRBV6-2/TRBV6-3	TRBD2	CASSYFLAGADTGELFF	TGTGCCAGCAGTTACTTTCTAGCGGGGGCGGACACCGGGGAGCTGTTTTTT
.	17	TRBJ2-7	TRBV7-9	.	CASSLGTGFTITYEQYF	TGTGCCAGCAGCTTAGGAACCGGCTTTACAATTACCTACGAGCAGTACTTC
.	15	TRBJ1-3	TRBV10-1	.	CATTFDLSSGNTIYF	TGCGCCACCACTTTTGACTTGAGCTCTGGAAACACCATATATTTT
.	16	TRBJ2-5	TRBV7-2	.	CASSIDPAYLGETQYF	TGTGCCAGCAGCATAGATCCGGCTTACCTCGGGGAGACCCAGTACTTC
.	11	TRBJ2-7	TRBV20-1	.	CSARDSNEQYF	TGCAGTGCTAGAGATAGCAACGAGCAGTACTTC
.	15	TRBJ2-4	TRBV27	.	CASSGLAGIPDIQYF	TGTGCCAGCAGTGGTCTCGCGGGGATTCCGGACATTCAGTACTTC
.	17	TRBJ1-6	TRBV10-3	TRBD1	CAISERGSGQGNSPLHF	TGTGCCATCAGTGAAAGAGGTTCGGGACAGGGTAATTCACCCCTCCACTTT
.	14	TRBJ2-2	TRBV18	.	CASSPPARAGELFF	TGTGCCAGCTCACCACCCGCAAGGGCCGGGGAGCTGTTTTTT
.	12	TRBJ1-4	TRBV6-5	.	CASNLDTEKLFF	TGTGCCAGCAATCTGGACACCGAAAAACTGTTTTTT
few	22	TRBJ2-7	TRBV24-1	.	CATSDLSNNSQTVLEKTYEQYF	TGTGCCACCAGTGATCTTTCAAACAACTCCCAGACAGTCTTGGAAAAAACCTACGAGCAGTACTTC
.	15	TRBJ2-7	TRBV7-9	TRBD1	CASSHPGQGVSEQYF	TGTGCCAGCAGCCATCCTGGTCAGGGGGTAAGCGAGCAGTACTTC
.	14	TRBJ1-6	TRBV5-5	.	CASSWGRINSPLHF	TGTGCCAGCAGCTGGGGGCGGATAAATTCACCCCTCCACTTT
.	15	TRBJ1-5	TRBV2	.	CASSGPAGRNQPQHF	TGTGCCAGCAGTGGTCCAGCGGGACGGAATCAGCCCCAGCATTTT
.	12	TRBJ1-5	TRBV15	.	CATSERGQPQHF	TGTGCCACCTCTGAACGGGGTCAGCCCCAGCATTTT
.	15	TRBJ1-1	TRBV7-2	TRBD1	CASSPAPGGYTEAFF	TGTGCCAGCAGCCCAGCACCAGGGGGCTACACTGAAGCTTTCTTT
.	15	TRBJ1-2	TRBV6-5	.	CASSSQGRPNYGYTF	TGTGCCAGCAGTTCCCAGGGCAGGCCAAACTATGGCTACACCTTC
.	14	TRBJ1-2	TRBV5-1	TRBD1	CASSLGGTGNGYTF	TGCGCCAGCAGCTTGGGTGGGACAGGGAATGGCTACACCTTC
.	15	TRBJ1-2	TRBV6-5	.	CASSYSLQGNYGYTF	TGTGCCAGCAGTTACTCGTTGCAGGGAAACTATGGCTACACCTTC
.	15	TRBJ1-3	TRBV6-5	TRBD1	CASSYDRGSGNTIYF	TGTGCCAGCAGTTACGACAGGGGTTCTGGAAACACCATATATTTT
.	15	TRBJ1-1	TRBV5-1	.	CASSLSFGANTEAFF	TGCGCCAGCAGCTTGAGCTTCGGGGCCAACACTGAAGCTTTCTTT